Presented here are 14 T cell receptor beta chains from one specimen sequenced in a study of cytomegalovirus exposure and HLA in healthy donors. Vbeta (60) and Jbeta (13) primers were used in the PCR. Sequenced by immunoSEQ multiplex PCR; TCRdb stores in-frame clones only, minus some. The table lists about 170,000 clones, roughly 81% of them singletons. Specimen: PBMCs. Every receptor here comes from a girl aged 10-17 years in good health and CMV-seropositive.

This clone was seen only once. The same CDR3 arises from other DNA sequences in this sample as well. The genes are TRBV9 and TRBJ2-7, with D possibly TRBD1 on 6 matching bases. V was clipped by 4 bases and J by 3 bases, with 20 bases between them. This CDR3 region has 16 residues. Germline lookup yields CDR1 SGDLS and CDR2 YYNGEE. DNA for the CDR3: TGTGCCAGCAGCAAAAACGCACGGGACACCTACTACGAGCAGTACTTC. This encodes CASSKNARDTYYEQYF.

CDR3 protein: CASSLVRVGTGELFF. The CDR3 DNA is TGTGCCAGCAGCTTGGTGAGGGTAGGGACCGGGGAGCTGTTTTTT. The rearrangement joins TRBV11-2 to TRBJ2-2; D is perhaps TRBD2 (5 bases). From germline, CDR1 is SGHAT and CDR2 FQNNGV. Trimming shortened V by 3 bases and J by 5 bases, and 13 bases separated the two germline ends. The CDR3 runs 15 residues. Complete variable domain (other parts from reference TRBV11-2 and TRBJ2-2): EAGVAQSPRYKIIEKRQSVAFWCNPISGHATLYWYQQILGQGPKLLIQFQNNGVVDDSQLPKDRFSAERLKGVDSTLKIQPAKLEDSAVYLCASSLVRVGTGELFFGEGSRLTVL.

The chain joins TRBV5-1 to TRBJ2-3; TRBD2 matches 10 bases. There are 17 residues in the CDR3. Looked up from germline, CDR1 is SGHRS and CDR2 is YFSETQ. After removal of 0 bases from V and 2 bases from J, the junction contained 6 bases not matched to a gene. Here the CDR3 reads CASSLVLAGRITDTQYF. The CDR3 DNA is TGCGCCAGCAGCTTGGTACTAGCGGGGAGAATCACAGATACGCAGTATTTT. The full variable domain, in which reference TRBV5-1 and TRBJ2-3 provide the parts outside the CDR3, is KAGVTQTPRYLIKTRGQQVTLSCSPISGHRSVSWYQQTPGQGLQFLFEYFSETQRNKGNFPGRFSGRQFSNSRSEMNVSTLELGDSALYLCASSLVLAGRITDTQYFGPGTRLTVL.

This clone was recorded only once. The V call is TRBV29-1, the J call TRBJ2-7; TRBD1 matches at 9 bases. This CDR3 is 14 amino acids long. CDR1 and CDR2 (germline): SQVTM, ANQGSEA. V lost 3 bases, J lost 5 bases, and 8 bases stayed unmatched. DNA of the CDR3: TGCAGCGTTGATAAGTTGGGACAGGGCAACGAGCAGTACTTC. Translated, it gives CSVDKLGQGNEQYF.

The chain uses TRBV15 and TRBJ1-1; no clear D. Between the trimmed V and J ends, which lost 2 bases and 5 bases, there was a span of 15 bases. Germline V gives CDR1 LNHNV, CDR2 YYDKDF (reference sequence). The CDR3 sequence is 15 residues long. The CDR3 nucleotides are TGTGCCACCAGCAGAAGGGTCCGGCGGAGGACTGAAGCTTTCTTT. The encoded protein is CATSRRVRRRTEAFF. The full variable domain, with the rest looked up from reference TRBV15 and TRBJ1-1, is DAMVIQNPRYQVTQFGKPVTLSCSQTLNHNVMYWYQQKSSQAPKLLFHYYDKDFNNEADTPDNFQSRRPNTSFCFLDIRSPGLGDTAMYLCATSRRVRRRTEAFFGQGTRLTVV.

The CDR3 coding sequence is TGTGCCAGCAGCCCCTCGGGTAGGGATACGCAGTATTTT. Translating it yields CASSPSGRDTQYF. The gene calls are TRBV9 and TRBJ2-3; D is uncertain. The germline gives CDR1 SGDLS, CDR2 YYNGEE. This CDR3 contains 13 residues. The V and J ends lost 4 bases and 6 bases respectively, with 12 bases between them.

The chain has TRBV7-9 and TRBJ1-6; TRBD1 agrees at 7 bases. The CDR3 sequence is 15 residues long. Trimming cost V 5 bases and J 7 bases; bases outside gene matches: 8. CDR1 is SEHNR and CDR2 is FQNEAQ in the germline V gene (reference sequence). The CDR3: CASSPRQGFNSPLHF. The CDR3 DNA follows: TGTGCCAGCAGCCCCCGACAGGGTTTCAATTCACCCCTCCACTTT.

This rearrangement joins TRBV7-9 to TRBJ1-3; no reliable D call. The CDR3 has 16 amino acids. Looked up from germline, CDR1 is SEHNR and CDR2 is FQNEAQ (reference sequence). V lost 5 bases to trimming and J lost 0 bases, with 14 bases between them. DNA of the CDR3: TGTGCCAGCAGCCTCTCTCGCGGAGGCTCTGGAAACACCATATATTTT. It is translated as CASSLSRGGSGNTIYF.

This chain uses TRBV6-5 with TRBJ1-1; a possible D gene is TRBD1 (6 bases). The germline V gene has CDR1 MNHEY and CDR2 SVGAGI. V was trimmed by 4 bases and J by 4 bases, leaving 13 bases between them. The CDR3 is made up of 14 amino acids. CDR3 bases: TGTGCCAGCAGTTGGATAGGGGGGGGCACTGAAGCTTTCTTT. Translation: CASSWIGGGTEAFF.

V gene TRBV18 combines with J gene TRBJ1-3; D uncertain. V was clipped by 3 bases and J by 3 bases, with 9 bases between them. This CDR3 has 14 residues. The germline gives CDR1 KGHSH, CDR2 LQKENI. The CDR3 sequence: CASSPPTVGNTIYF. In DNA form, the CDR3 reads TGTGCCAGCTCACCCCCGACTGTTGGAAACACCATATATTTT.

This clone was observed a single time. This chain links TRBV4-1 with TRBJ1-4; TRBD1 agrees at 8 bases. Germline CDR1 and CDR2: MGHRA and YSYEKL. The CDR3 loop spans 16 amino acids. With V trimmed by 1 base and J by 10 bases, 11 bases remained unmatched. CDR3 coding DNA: TGCGCCAGCAGCCAAGGCCAGGGGGCGAGTAGAGTAAAACTGTTTTTT. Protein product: CASSQGQGASRVKLFF.

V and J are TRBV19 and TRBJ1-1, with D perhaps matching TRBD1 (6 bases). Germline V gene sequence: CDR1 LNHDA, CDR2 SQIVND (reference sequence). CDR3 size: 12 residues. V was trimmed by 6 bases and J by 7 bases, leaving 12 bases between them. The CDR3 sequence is CASRPGEGEAFF. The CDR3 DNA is TGTGCCAGTAGACCAGGGGAAGGTGAAGCTTTCTTT.

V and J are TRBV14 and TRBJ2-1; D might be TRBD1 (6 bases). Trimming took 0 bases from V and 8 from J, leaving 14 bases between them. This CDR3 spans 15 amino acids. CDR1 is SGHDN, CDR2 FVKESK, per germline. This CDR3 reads CASSQDKTGLHEQFF. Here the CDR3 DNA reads TGTGCCAGCAGCCAAGATAAAACAGGGCTCCATGAGCAGTTCTTC.

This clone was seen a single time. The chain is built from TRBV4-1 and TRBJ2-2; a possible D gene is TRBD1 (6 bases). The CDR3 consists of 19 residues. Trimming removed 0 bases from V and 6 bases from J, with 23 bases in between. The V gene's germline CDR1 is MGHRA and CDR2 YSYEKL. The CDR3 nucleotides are TGCGCCAGCAGCCAAGAGGTTCCCCCCAGGGGATGGTGGGCCGGGGAGCTGTTTTTT. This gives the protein CASSQEVPPRGWWAGELFF.